The 32 T cell receptor beta chains presented below share a single source sample, sequenced in a study of early T cells in non-severe SARS-CoV-2 infection. TCRdb redid the calling of the 5' RACE reads with MiXCR, one entry per CDR3 protein. The data contain 55,000 to 65,000 distinct CDR3 sequences, roughly 15% of them seen just once; the ten biggest clones take up about 4%. The sequencing used whole blood, collected at baseline. The receptor set was obtained from an adult who was a healthcare worker with PCR-confirmed SARS-CoV-2 infection or an uninfected control (not recorded which).

In its sample, this clonotype was seen many times. DNA for the CDR3: TGTGCCAGCAGCGTAGCTACTGGGACAGGCTATGGCTACACCTTC. The encoded protein is CASSVATGTGYGYTF. The V and J genes are TRBV9 and TRBJ1-2, with 8 nucleotides matching TRBD1. V lost 0 bases, J lost 4 bases, and 5 bases stayed unmatched. The CDR3 extends over 15 amino acids. CDR1 SGDLS and CDR2 YYNGEE come from the germline V gene.

The chain uses TRBV28 and TRBJ2-3; tentatively, D is TRBD1 or TRBD2 (6 bases each). This CDR3 is built from 15 residues. In germline, CDR1 is MDHEN, CDR2 SYDVKM. Between the trimmed V and J ends, which lost 6 bases and 4 bases, there was a span of 17 bases. CDR3 sequence (DNA): TGTGCCAGCAGCGAGGAAAATCGGGGGCCAGATACGCAGTATTTT. Its translation is CASSEENRGPDTQYF.

In its sample, this clonotype was seen a few times. The chain is built from TRBV9 and TRBJ2-3; 11 bases are a match to TRBD1. J gave up 7 bases and V 3 bases, and 4 bases lay outside the gene matches. The CDR3 totals 14 residues. Per the germline V gene, CDR1 is SGDLS and CDR2 is YYNGEE. The CDR3 coding sequence is TGTGCCAGCAGCGCCGGACAGGGGGCGAATACGCAGTATTTT. Protein sequence: CASSAGQGANTQYF.

This clonotype was recorded at least ten times. This chain uses TRBV7-6 with TRBJ2-5; D might be TRBD1 (6 bases). The V and J ends lost 4 bases and 1 base respectively, with 13 bases between them. The germline gives CDR1 SGHVS, CDR2 FNYEAQ. The CDR3 is 15 amino acids. CDR3 region: CASSSRDNAQETQYF. The CDR3 bases are TGTGCCAGCAGCTCCCGGGACAACGCCCAAGAGACCCAGTACTTC.

This clonotype ranks as medium-sized (0.01 to 0.1%). The rearrangement joins TRBV18 to TRBJ2-6; 10 bases align to TRBD1. V dropped 1 base and J dropped 4; count of bases not matched to a gene: 4. The germline CDR1 and CDR2 sequences are KGHSH and LQKENI. This CDR3 is 17 amino acids long. CDR3 nucleotide sequence: TGTGCCAGCTCACCACGGGGACAGGGGTCCGGGGCCAACGTCCTGACTTTC. As protein: CASSPRGQGSGANVLTF. Looking up the rest from reference TRBV18 and TRBJ2-6 gives the full variable domain: NAGVMQNPRHLVRRRGQEARLRCSPMKGHSHVYWYRQLPEEGLKFMVYLQKENIIDESGMPKERFSAEFPKEGPSILRIQQVVRGDSAAYFCASSPRGQGSGANVLTFGAGSRLTVL.

This clonotype was seen more than once but under ten times. DNA for the CDR3: TGCAGTGCTAGAGATCCCTGGACAGGCCTCCTGGGGGATACGCAGTATTTT. It encodes CSARDPWTGLLGDTQYF. The V gene is TRBV20-1, the J gene TRBJ2-3; 7 bases match TRBD1. This CDR3 is built from 17 residues. In germline, CDR1 is DFQATT, CDR2 SNEGSKA (reference sequence). Unmatched junction bases numbered 15, after V lost 0 bases and J lost 6 bases.

The rearrangement joins TRBV6-5 to TRBJ2-2; 8 nucleotides align to TRBD1. Germline V gene lookup returns CDR1 MNHEY and CDR2 SVGAGI. Unmatched junction bases numbered 4, after V lost 5 bases and J lost 2 bases. There are 15 residues in the CDR3. CDR3 nucleotides: TGTGCCAGCAGTCCCAGGGGGCCAAACACCGGGGAGCTGTTTTTT. It translates to CASSPRGPNTGELFF.

This chain connects TRBV5-1 to TRBJ1-3, with TRBD1 identical over 7 bases. The length of the CDR3 is 16 residues. With 3 bases clipped from V and 3 bases from J, the junction kept 9 bases outside the gene matches. Germline V gene data show CDR1 as SGHRS and CDR2 as YFSETQ. The CDR3 DNA reads TGCGCCAGCAGCTGGGGGACAGATTACCTTGGAAACACCATATATTTT. Amino acids: CASSWGTDYLGNTIYF.

Here the CDR3 DNA reads TGCGCCAGCAGCACGGGGCCCACCTATGGCTACACCTTC. Translation gives CASSTGPTYGYTF. The chain employs TRBV5-1 and TRBJ1-2; D perhaps matches TRBD1 (5 bases). CDR1 is SGHRS and CDR2 is YFSETQ in the germline V gene. The CDR3 covers 13 residues. With 4 bases removed from V and 4 bases from J, the gap between germline ends came to 11 bases.

There are many counts of this clonotype. The chain joins TRBV2 to TRBJ2-1, with D unresolved. The V gene lost 8 bases and the J gene lost 5 bases, with 7 bases spanning the gap. This CDR3 is 11 amino acids long. Germline V gene lookup returns CDR1 SNHLY and CDR2 FYNNEI. The CDR3: CASGEHNEQFF. The CDR3 region has the DNA TGTGCCAGCGGAGAGCACAATGAGCAGTTCTTC. Full variable domain (outside the CDR3, taken from reference TRBV2 and TRBJ2-1): EPEVTQTPSHQVTQMGQEVILRCVPISNHLYFYWYRQILGQKVEFLVSFYNNEISEKSEIFDDQFSVERPDGSNFTLKIRSTKLEDSAMYFCASGEHNEQFFGPGTRLTVL.

CDR3 in DNA: TGCAGTGCTAGAGATCGAGGGGAGCTTGAGTATTTT. Protein: CSARDRGELEYF. The chain combines TRBV20-1 with TRBJ2-3, with D possibly called TRBD1 or TRBD2 (5 bases each). This CDR3 spans 12 amino acids. Germline CDR1 reads DFQATT; CDR2 reads SNEGSKA (reference sequence). V lost 0 bases and J lost 13, with 14 bases in between.

The rearrangement uses TRBV24-1 and TRBJ2-3, with D uncertain. With 0 bases removed from V and 5 bases from J, the gap between germline ends came to 8 bases. The CDR3 contains 14 residues. CDR1 and CDR2 from the germline V gene are KGHDR and SFDVKD. CDR3 bases: TGTGCCACCAGTGATTTGAGGGTCGGAGATACGCAGTATTTT. Its translation is CATSDLRVGDTQYF.

This clonotype was seen a handful of times. The chain carries TRBV3-1 and TRBJ2-3, with 12 bases lining up with TRBD2. The CDR3 covers 17 residues. J was trimmed by 6 bases and V by 0 bases; bases with no gene match: 7. Germline CDR1 reads LGHDT; CDR2 reads YNNKEL (reference sequence). The DNA of the CDR3 is TGTGCCAGCAGCCAAGATTGGCTAGCGGGGGGGGCGGATACGCAGTATTTT. Translation: CASSQDWLAGGADTQYF.

This clonotype was detected many times. This chain links TRBV5-1 with TRBJ2-1; TRBD2 aligns across 9 bases. The CDR3 is made up of 16 amino acids. In germline, CDR1 is SGHRS, CDR2 YFSETQ. The V segment lost 2 bases and the J segment 5 bases; nucleotides outside the gene matches: 8. The CDR3 spells CASSFPQLAGDNEQFF. DNA of the CDR3: TGCGCCAGCAGCTTCCCGCAACTAGCGGGCGACAATGAGCAGTTCTTC.

This clonotype was seen a few times. The chain is built from TRBV10-3 and TRBJ2-1; D is uncertain. The ends were cut back, 7 bases at V and 4 bases at J, with 14 bases in the middle. The germline gives CDR1 ENHRY, CDR2 SYGVKD. CDR3 size: 14 residues. The CDR3 loop is CAITFSDLYNEQFF. The CDR3 region has the DNA TGTGCCATCACCTTCTCGGACCTATACAATGAGCAGTTCTTC.

This clonotype has a handful of counts. The rearrangement joins TRBV6-1 to TRBJ2-4; D perhaps matches TRBD2 (7 bases). Trimming pared 6 bases from V and 0 bases from J, leaving 15 bases between. The CDR3 runs to 16 residues. Germline CDR1 reads MNHNS; CDR2 reads SASEGT. In nucleotides, the CDR3 is TGTGCCAGCAGGTGGGGGGGGCCTTTAGCCAAAAACATTCAGTACTTC. Translating gives CASRWGGPLAKNIQYF.

This clonotype was observed a handful of times. The V and J genes are TRBV7-2 and TRBJ1-1; D is unresolved. The CDR3 has 13 residues. The V end lost 0 bases, the J end lost 8 bases, and 10 bases lay between the germline ends. CDR1 is SGHTA, CDR2 FQGNSA, per germline. The CDR3 loop is CASSLASGLEAFF. The CDR3, as DNA: TGTGCCAGCAGCTTAGCGTCGGGTCTAGAAGCTTTCTTT.

This clonotype has ten or more counts. V gene TRBV19 combines with J gene TRBJ2-3; tentatively, D is TRBD2 (5 bases). Germline V gives CDR1 LNHDA, CDR2 SQIVND (reference sequence). The CDR3 loop spans 15 amino acids. Trimming shortened V by 3 bases and J by 0 bases, and 10 bases separated the two germline ends. CDR3: CASSIWASSTDTQYF. CDR3 in DNA: TGTGCCAGTAGTATTTGGGCTAGCAGCACAGATACGCAGTATTTT.

This clonotype was observed many times. The chain links TRBV6-2 or TRBV6-3 to TRBJ2-7; 9 nucleotides match TRBD2. From germline, CDR1 is MNHEY and CDR2 SVGEGT. This CDR3 has 15 amino acids. Trimming at V came to 4 bases and at J to 5 bases, leaving 9 bases not matched to a gene. The CDR3 nucleotides read TGTGCCAGCAGTTTTTACTGGGCTAGCGGGAACGAGCAGTACTTC. Amino acids: CASSFYWASGNEQYF.

This clonotype was recorded at least ten times. The CDR3 nucleotides read TGCGCCAGCAGCTTTCGAACCGGGGAGCTGTTTTTT. Protein: CASSFRTGELFF. This chain uses TRBV5-1 with TRBJ2-2; D remains unclear. V gave up 2 bases and J gave up 5 bases, with 4 bases separating them. The CDR3 has 12 amino acids. Germline CDR1 SGHRS, CDR2 YFSETQ.

V usage is TRBV2 and J usage is TRBJ2-7; the D is unclear. The length of the CDR3 is 10 residues. Per the germline V gene, CDR1 is SNHLY and CDR2 is FYNNEI. V lost 7 bases, J lost 7 bases, and 8 bases lay in between. CDR3 sequence reads: CASNSGEQYF. In DNA, the CDR3 is TGTGCCAGCAATAGTGGGGAGCAGTACTTC.

This clonotype was seen more than once but under ten times. The chain links TRBV30 to TRBJ2-7; D uncertain. Trimming took off 1 base at V and 7 bases at J, with 20 bases between the two ends. From germline, CDR1 is GTSNPN and CDR2 SVGIG (reference sequence). The CDR3 spans 15 residues. The CDR3 coding sequence is TGTGCCTGGAGTGAGTCCGGCAGTCCCATACGAGAGCAGTACTTC. This sequence encodes CAWSESGSPIREQYF.

The chain carries TRBV10-2 and TRBJ2-2; tentative D call: TRBD1 (5 bases). This CDR3 is 14 amino acids long. CDR1 and CDR2 (germline): WSHSY, SAAADI. The V end lost 2 bases, the J end lost 4 bases, and 8 bases lay between the germline ends. This chain's CDR3 is CASSEGAGTGELFF. The CDR3 DNA follows: TGCGCCAGCAGTGAGGGGGCCGGCACCGGGGAGCTGTTTTTT.

The rearrangement uses TRBV12-3 or TRBV12-4 and TRBJ2-5; maybe TRBD1 (5 bases). Trimming took off 5 bases at V and 4 bases at J, with 14 bases between the two ends. The CDR3 runs 14 residues. CDR3 in amino acids: CASSRLWGRETQYF. The CDR3 DNA is TGTGCCAGCAGTCGATTGTGGGGCCGAGAGACCCAGTACTTC.

This clonotype was seen a handful of times. The chain's CDR3 is CASSVTLTDTQYF. CDR3 DNA sequence: TGTGCCAGCAGCGTGACCCTCACAGATACGCAGTATTTT. J is TRBJ2-3 and V is TRBV3-1; D gene unclear. V lost 5 bases and J 2 bases, leaving 8 bases between the germline ends. This CDR3 has 13 amino acids. Germline loops: CDR1 LGHDT, CDR2 YNNKEL (reference sequence).

V usage is TRBV4-1 and J usage is TRBJ2-1, with a possible D match to TRBD2 (6 bases). The CDR3 sequence is 16 residues long. The V gene's germline CDR1 is MGHRA and CDR2 YSYEKL. V shed 0 bases and J shed 5 bases, with 14 bases lying between them. CDR3 nucleotides: TGCGCCAGCAGCCAAGATATGAACGGGGGTAACAATGAGCAGTTCTTC. Its protein is CASSQDMNGGNNEQFF.

This chain connects TRBV19 to TRBJ2-5, with D perhaps matching TRBD1 (5 bases). Germline loops: CDR1 LNHDA, CDR2 SQIVND (reference sequence). CDR3 length: 15 amino acids. V was cut by 10 bases and J by 5 bases, with 23 bases left in between. The CDR3 DNA reads TGTGCCACAAAGAGTAGTCCAGGGTCAAGCGAGACCCAGTACTTC. Protein product: CATKSSPGSSETQYF. The whole variable domain, remainder taken from reference TRBV19 and TRBJ2-5, is DGGITQSPKYLFRKEGQNVTLSCEQNLNHDAMYWYRQDPGQGLRLIYYSQIVNDFQKGDIAEGYSVSREKKESFPLTVTSAQKNPTAFYLCATKSSPGSSETQYFGPGTRLLVL.

The CDR3 bases are TGTGCCACCCGGGGACTCATGAACACTGAAGCTTTCTTT. Its protein product is CATRGLMNTEAFF. The chain joins TRBV10-3 to TRBJ1-1; possible D gene TRBD1, 5 bases. V was trimmed by 10 bases and J by 0 bases, leaving 12 bases between them. The CDR3 extends over 13 amino acids. CDR1 and CDR2 (germline): ENHRY, SYGVKD.

This clonotype has only a few counts. The chain links TRBV19 to TRBJ1-4; D is undetermined. Between the trimmed V and J ends, which lost 3 bases and 7 bases, there was a span of 9 bases. The CDR3 extends over 13 amino acids. Germline V gene sequence: CDR1 LNHDA, CDR2 SQIVND (reference sequence). The CDR3: CASSMRRGEKLFF. The CDR3 region has the DNA TGTGCCAGTAGTATGAGGCGTGGTGAAAAACTGTTTTTT.

This clonotype was observed at least ten times. V is TRBV20-1 and J is TRBJ2-1; 10 bases fit TRBD2. Germline CDR1 and CDR2: DFQATT and SNEGSKA (reference sequence). The CDR3 covers 18 residues. V lost 0 bases, J lost 1 base, and 9 bases stayed unmatched. The CDR3 loop is CSARDLSGGILSYNEQFF. CDR3 nucleotide sequence: TGCAGTGCTAGAGATCTTAGCGGGGGGATCCTATCCTACAATGAGCAGTTCTTC.

This clonotype was seen repeatedly, ten times or more. This chain links TRBV5-1 with TRBJ2-1, with D perhaps TRBD2 (5 bases). Between the trimmed V and J ends, which lost 2 bases and 0 bases, there was a span of 9 bases. The CDR3 covers 15 residues. Germline values: CDR1 SGHRS, CDR2 YFSETQ. For the CDR3, the DNA is TGCGCCAGCAGCTTTAAGCGGAGCTCCTACAATGAGCAGTTCTTC. Protein: CASSFKRSSYNEQFF.

This clonotype was observed many times. The chain has TRBV5-1 and TRBJ2-5; TRBD2 is a possible D gene (6 bases). V lost 2 bases to trimming and J lost 7 bases, with 21 bases between them. The CDR3 spans 16 residues. CDR1 and CDR2 from the germline V gene are SGHRS and YFSETQ. Here the CDR3 reads CASSLSGHLQFGTQYF. In nucleotides, the CDR3 is TGCGCCAGCAGCTTAAGCGGGCACCTACAATTTGGGACCCAGTACTTC. Combining the CDR3 with reference TRBV5-1 and TRBJ2-5 gives the whole variable domain KAGVTQTPRYLIKTRGQQVTLSCSPISGHRSVSWYQQTPGQGLQFLFEYFSETQRNKGNFPGRFSGRQFSNSRSEMNVSTLELGDSALYLCASSLSGHLQFGTQYFGPGTRLLVL.